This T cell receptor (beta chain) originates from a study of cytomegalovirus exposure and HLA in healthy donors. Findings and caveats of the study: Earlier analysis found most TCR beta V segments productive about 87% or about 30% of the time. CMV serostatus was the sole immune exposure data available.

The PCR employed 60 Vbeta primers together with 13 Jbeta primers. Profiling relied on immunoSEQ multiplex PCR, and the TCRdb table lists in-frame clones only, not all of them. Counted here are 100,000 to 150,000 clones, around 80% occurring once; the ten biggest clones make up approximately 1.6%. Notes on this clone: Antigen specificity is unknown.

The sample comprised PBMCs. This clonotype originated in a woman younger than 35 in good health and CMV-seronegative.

As DNA, the CDR3 is TGCGCCAGCAGCCTGACTAGAACGTATGAGCAGTTCTTC. Its translation is CASSLTRTYEQFF. The chain couples TRBV5-1 to TRBJ2-1; TRBD2 is a possible D gene (6 bases). V dropped 4 bases and J dropped 8 bases, with 13 bases sitting between them. This CDR3 is built from 13 residues. Germline V gene sequence: CDR1 SGHRS, CDR2 YFSETQ. Supplemented by reference TRBV5-1 and TRBJ2-1, the full variable domain reads KAGVTQTPRYLIKTRGQQVTLSCSPISGHRSVSWYQQTPGQGLQFLFEYFSETQRNKGNFPGRFSGRQFSNSRSEMNVSTLELGDSALYLCASSLTRTYEQFFGPGTRLTVL.